These T cell receptor beta chains were read from a single sample in a study of metastatic and nonmetastatic thyroid tumors. TCRdb reprocessed the PCR reads using MiXCR. This table holds over 45,000 clones, around 25% found once. Sequenced sample: blood. The receptor source for this set is a male donor with papillary thyroid cancer or a benign thyroid nodule (not recorded which). Some clones in this sample may be carry-over from other donors' samples. Each CDR3 is given with its conserved first and last residue. A D gene is named only where the DNA matches it firmly. Size is stated for part of the rows, as once, few or many counts, or as a class when the clone is expanded.

clone_size: many
j_call: TRBJ1-2
v_call: TRBV4-1
d_call: NA
cdr3_length: 16
cdr3_aa: CASSQGMDNSIYGYTF
cdr3_nt: TGCGCCAGCAGCCAAGGGATGGACAATTCCATCTATGGCTACACCTTC

clone_size: medium-sized
j_call: TRBJ1-2
v_call: TRBV3-1
d_call: NA
cdr3_length: 13
cdr3_aa: CASSQDPPYGYTF
cdr3_nt: TGTGCCAGCAGCCAAGATCCCCCATATGGCTACACCTTC

clone_size: many
j_call: TRBJ1-1
v_call: TRBV24-1
d_call: NA
cdr3_length: 14
cdr3_aa: CATSDQGQYFGAFF
cdr3_nt: TGTGCCACCAGTGACCAGGGACAATATTTTGGGGCTTTCTTT

clone_size: NA
j_call: TRBJ2-1
v_call: TRBV10-3
d_call: NA
cdr3_length: 13
cdr3_aa: CAIPGLVANEQFF
cdr3_nt: TGTGCCATTCCGGGACTGGTGGCCAATGAGCAGTTCTTC

clone_size: NA
j_call: TRBJ2-7
v_call: TRBV6-2/TRBV6-3
d_call: NA
cdr3_length: 18
cdr3_aa: CASSYVFPKTESSYEQYF
cdr3_nt: TGTGCCAGCAGTTACGTTTTCCCCAAGACGGAGAGCTCCTACGAGCAGTACTTC

clone_size: NA
j_call: TRBJ2-7
v_call: TRBV24-1
d_call: NA
cdr3_length: 16
cdr3_aa: CATSDQGKGHSDEQYF
cdr3_nt: TGTGCCACCAGTGACCAGGGAAAGGGTCACTCTGACGAGCAGTACTTC

clone_size: NA
j_call: TRBJ1-1
v_call: TRBV29-1
d_call: NA
cdr3_length: 14
cdr3_aa: CSVQGIRTNTEAFF
cdr3_nt: TGCAGCGTTCAAGGGATCAGGACAAACACTGAAGCTTTCTTT

clone_size: many
j_call: TRBJ2-6
v_call: TRBV6-6
d_call: TRBD2
cdr3_length: 18
cdr3_aa: CASRGLAGGPPGANVLTF
cdr3_nt: TGTGCCAGCAGAGGACTAGCGGGAGGGCCTCCTGGGGCCAACGTCCTGACTTTC

clone_size: many
j_call: TRBJ1-4
v_call: TRBV2
d_call: NA
cdr3_length: 14
cdr3_aa: CASSVISTNEKLFF
cdr3_nt: TGTGCCAGCAGTGTAATCAGCACTAATGAAAAACTGTTTTTT

clone_size: NA
j_call: TRBJ1-4
v_call: TRBV11-2
d_call: NA
cdr3_length: 16
cdr3_aa: CASSLGTGEGNEKLFF
cdr3_nt: TGTGCCAGCAGCTTAGGCACGGGTGAGGGGAATGAAAAACTGTTTTTT

clone_size: few
j_call: TRBJ1-5
v_call: TRBV30
d_call: NA
cdr3_length: 13
cdr3_aa: CAWNGGAHQPQHF
cdr3_nt: TGTGCCTGGAATGGGGGGGCGCATCAGCCCCAGCATTTT

clone_size: few
j_call: TRBJ2-1
v_call: TRBV28
d_call: NA
cdr3_length: 16
cdr3_aa: CASSSPGTLGHNEQFF
cdr3_nt: TGTGCCAGCAGCTCACCCGGGACACTGGGACACAATGAGCAGTTCTTC

clone_size: few
j_call: TRBJ2-3
v_call: TRBV6-4
d_call: TRBD2
cdr3_length: 16
cdr3_aa: CASSVSAGGATDTQYF
cdr3_nt: TGTGCCAGCAGTGTTTCAGCGGGGGGAGCGACAGATACGCAGTATTTT

clone_size: NA
j_call: TRBJ2-4
v_call: TRBV6-1
d_call: TRBD2
cdr3_length: 15
cdr3_aa: CANSVAGDPPNIQYF
cdr3_nt: TGTGCCAACAGCGTAGCGGGAGATCCCCCAAACATTCAGTACTTC

clone_size: many
j_call: TRBJ2-7
v_call: TRBV5-1
d_call: TRBD1
cdr3_length: 14
cdr3_aa: CASSVGTAGYEQYF
cdr3_nt: TGCGCCAGCAGCGTCGGGACAGCAGGCTACGAGCAGTACTTC

clone_size: many
j_call: TRBJ1-5
v_call: TRBV28
d_call: NA
cdr3_length: 16
cdr3_aa: CASSIRGGWGSQPQHF
cdr3_nt: TGTGCCAGCAGCATTCGGGGAGGGTGGGGCTCTCAGCCCCAGCATTTT

clone_size: many
j_call: TRBJ2-1
v_call: TRBV6-1
d_call: TRBD2
cdr3_length: 15
cdr3_aa: CASIGSSGSLDEQFF
cdr3_nt: TGTGCCAGCATAGGGTCTAGCGGGAGTCTCGATGAGCAGTTCTTC

clone_size: NA
j_call: TRBJ2-1
v_call: TRBV5-1
d_call: TRBD2
cdr3_length: 15
cdr3_aa: CASNDGTSGPNEQFF
cdr3_nt: TGCGCCAGCAATGACGGGACTAGCGGGCCAAATGAGCAGTTCTTC

clone_size: few
j_call: TRBJ1-1
v_call: TRBV7-2
d_call: NA
cdr3_length: 13
cdr3_aa: CASSLGGATEAFF
cdr3_nt: TGTGCCAGCAGCTTGGGGGGAGCGACTGAAGCTTTCTTT

clone_size: many
j_call: TRBJ2-3
v_call: TRBV11-2
d_call: TRBD2
cdr3_length: 16
cdr3_aa: CASSSRLAGSTDTQYF
cdr3_nt: TGTGCCAGCAGCTCCCGACTAGCGGGGAGCACAGATACGCAGTATTTT

clone_size: many
j_call: TRBJ2-1
v_call: TRBV28
d_call: TRBD2
cdr3_length: 15
cdr3_aa: CASSPLLAGGAEQFF
cdr3_nt: TGTGCCAGCAGTCCACTGCTAGCGGGAGGGGCTGAGCAGTTCTTC

clone_size: many
j_call: TRBJ2-1
v_call: TRBV7-2
d_call: TRBD2
cdr3_length: 15
cdr3_aa: CASSLLAGGLDEQFF
cdr3_nt: TGTGCCAGCAGCCTCCTTGCGGGAGGTTTGGATGAGCAGTTCTTC

clone_size: many
j_call: TRBJ2-7
v_call: TRBV20-1
d_call: TRBD2
cdr3_length: 14
cdr3_aa: CSAKGTSGWYEQYF
cdr3_nt: TGCAGTGCTAAAGGGACTAGCGGGTGGTACGAGCAGTACTTC

clone_size: few
j_call: TRBJ2-1
v_call: TRBV15
d_call: TRBD2
cdr3_length: 14
cdr3_aa: CATHSGLTGHEQFF
cdr3_nt: TGTGCCACCCATAGCGGGCTAACAGGCCATGAGCAGTTCTTC

clone_size: many
j_call: TRBJ1-1
v_call: TRBV9
d_call: NA
cdr3_length: 15
cdr3_aa: CASSVGSGQRTEAFF
cdr3_nt: TGTGCCAGCAGCGTAGGCTCAGGCCAAAGGACTGAAGCTTTCTTT

clone_size: NA
j_call: TRBJ1-5
v_call: TRBV28
d_call: TRBD1
cdr3_length: 14
cdr3_aa: CATQGQGARQPQHF
cdr3_nt: TGTGCCACCCAGGGACAGGGGGCGCGACAGCCCCAGCATTTT

clone_size: NA
j_call: TRBJ1-2
v_call: TRBV9
d_call: NA
cdr3_length: 14
cdr3_aa: CASSPSDRAYGYTF
cdr3_nt: TGTGCCAGCAGCCCGTCGGACAGAGCCTATGGCTACACCTTC

clone_size: many
j_call: TRBJ1-6
v_call: TRBV5-1
d_call: TRBD1
cdr3_length: 16
cdr3_aa: CASSLATQGAGSPLHF
cdr3_nt: TGCGCCAGCAGCTTGGCCACTCAGGGGGCAGGATCACCCCTCCACTTT

clone_size: many
j_call: TRBJ2-5
v_call: TRBV29-1
d_call: NA
cdr3_length: 13
cdr3_aa: CSVEVGAGETQYF
cdr3_nt: TGCAGCGTTGAAGTGGGGGCCGGAGAGACCCAGTACTTC

clone_size: many
j_call: TRBJ2-7
v_call: TRBV10-3
d_call: TRBD2
cdr3_length: 13
cdr3_aa: CAISGTSRGEQYF
cdr3_nt: TGTGCCATCAGTGGGACTAGTAGAGGCGAGCAGTACTTC

clone_size: many
j_call: TRBJ1-1
v_call: TRBV19
d_call: NA
cdr3_length: 12
cdr3_aa: CASRGGHPEAFF
cdr3_nt: TGTGCCAGTAGAGGAGGGCACCCTGAAGCTTTCTTT

clone_size: many
j_call: TRBJ1-1
v_call: TRBV27
d_call: TRBD1
cdr3_length: 14
cdr3_aa: CASSSDRGHTEAFF
cdr3_nt: TGTGCCAGCAGCTCGGACAGGGGACACACTGAAGCTTTCTTT

clone_size: NA
j_call: TRBJ2-5
v_call: TRBV6-1
d_call: NA
cdr3_length: 17
cdr3_aa: CASSSTRTGPGMETQYF
cdr3_nt: TGTGCCAGCAGCTCAACGCGAACCGGGCCGGGCATGGAGACCCAGTACTTC

clone_size: few
j_call: TRBJ1-5
v_call: TRBV15
d_call: NA
cdr3_length: 16
cdr3_aa: CATSREGGAQYQPQHF
cdr3_nt: TGTGCCACCAGCAGAGAGGGGGGGGCCCAATATCAGCCCCAGCATTTT

clone_size: NA
j_call: TRBJ2-7
v_call: TRBV28
d_call: NA
cdr3_length: 21
cdr3_aa: CASSLIIRSGLAGQIFYEQYF
cdr3_nt: TGTGCCAGCAGTTTGATCATACGAAGCGGACTGGCGGGACAGATATTCTACGAGCAGTACTTC

clone_size: NA
j_call: TRBJ1-1
v_call: TRBV7-9
d_call: NA
cdr3_length: 13
cdr3_aa: CASSFGGNTEAFF
cdr3_nt: TGTGCCAGCAGCTTTGGGGGAAACACTGAAGCTTTCTTT

clone_size: many
j_call: TRBJ2-3
v_call: TRBV7-9
d_call: NA
cdr3_length: 14
cdr3_aa: CASSLVVGTDTQYF
cdr3_nt: TGTGCCAGCAGCTTAGTAGTTGGCACAGATACGCAGTATTTT

clone_size: many
j_call: TRBJ2-3
v_call: TRBV28
d_call: TRBD2
cdr3_length: 16
cdr3_aa: CASSGVGLATTDTQYF
cdr3_nt: TGTGCCAGCAGTGGAGTGGGACTAGCGACCACAGATACGCAGTATTTT

clone_size: NA
j_call: TRBJ1-2
v_call: TRBV12-3/TRBV12-4
d_call: TRBD1
cdr3_length: 13
cdr3_aa: CASSNRGGGGYTF
cdr3_nt: TGTGCCAGCAGCAACAGGGGCGGGGGTGGCTACACCTTC

clone_size: NA
j_call: TRBJ2-5
v_call: TRBV30
d_call: TRBD2
cdr3_length: 14
cdr3_aa: CAWSPGGGRQTQYF
cdr3_nt: TGTGCCTGGAGTCCTGGGGGGGGTAGACAGACCCAGTACTTC

clone_size: many
j_call: TRBJ2-4
v_call: TRBV30
d_call: TRBD2
cdr3_length: 17
cdr3_aa: CAWRGPVGAGAKNIQYF
cdr3_nt: TGTGCCTGGAGGGGACCCGTAGGAGCGGGGGCCAAAAACATTCAGTACTTC

clone_size: many
j_call: TRBJ2-1
v_call: TRBV14
d_call: NA
cdr3_length: 15
cdr3_aa: CASSQVGGGYNEQFF
cdr3_nt: TGTGCCAGCAGCCAAGTAGGGGGGGGCTACAATGAGCAGTTCTTC

clone_size: NA
j_call: TRBJ2-5
v_call: TRBV6-1
d_call: NA
cdr3_length: 14
cdr3_aa: CASSESFEQETQYF
cdr3_nt: TGTGCCAGCAGTGAAAGTTTTGAGCAAGAGACCCAGTACTTC

clone_size: many
j_call: TRBJ1-1
v_call: TRBV19
d_call: NA
cdr3_length: 16
cdr3_aa: CASSPRGNLWDTEAFF
cdr3_nt: TGTGCCAGTAGTCCCCGGGGGAACCTATGGGACACTGAAGCTTTCTTT

clone_size: many
j_call: TRBJ2-7
v_call: TRBV5-4
d_call: TRBD1
cdr3_length: 14
cdr3_aa: CASSLAGGTYEQYF
cdr3_nt: TGTGCCAGCAGCTTGGCAGGGGGCACCTACGAGCAGTACTTC

clone_size: many
j_call: TRBJ2-2
v_call: TRBV20-1
d_call: NA
cdr3_length: 14
cdr3_aa: CSVKRALDTGELFF
cdr3_nt: TGCAGTGTCAAGAGGGCCCTCGACACCGGGGAGCTGTTTTTT

clone_size: medium-sized
j_call: TRBJ2-7
v_call: TRBV18
d_call: NA
cdr3_length: 14
cdr3_aa: CASSPSGMSNEQYF
cdr3_nt: TGTGCCAGCTCACCGTCAGGGATGAGCAACGAGCAGTACTTC

clone_size: once
j_call: TRBJ2-1
v_call: TRBV5-6
d_call: NA
cdr3_length: 13
cdr3_aa: CASSLDRFNEQFF
cdr3_nt: TGTGCCAGCAGCTTGGACCGCTTCAATGAGCAGTTCTTC

clone_size: many
j_call: TRBJ2-7
v_call: TRBV7-9
d_call: TRBD1
cdr3_length: 15
cdr3_aa: CASSLALDRPYEQYF
cdr3_nt: TGTGCCAGCAGCTTAGCGCTGGACAGGCCCTACGAGCAGTACTTC

clone_size: NA
j_call: TRBJ2-7
v_call: TRBV2
d_call: NA
cdr3_length: 11
cdr3_aa: CASREGYEQYF
cdr3_nt: TGTGCCAGCAGAGAAGGGTACGAGCAGTACTTC

clone_size: many
j_call: TRBJ1-5
v_call: TRBV10-3
d_call: NA
cdr3_length: 17
cdr3_aa: CAISESNRGSGNQPQHF
cdr3_nt: TGTGCCATCAGTGAGTCGAATCGGGGATCAGGCAATCAGCCCCAGCATTTT

clone_size: many
j_call: TRBJ2-7
v_call: TRBV6-5
d_call: NA
cdr3_length: 13
cdr3_aa: CASSYGRTYEQYF
cdr3_nt: TGTGCCAGCAGTTACGGACGGACCTACGAGCAGTACTTC

clone_size: many
j_call: TRBJ2-3
v_call: TRBV20-1
d_call: NA
cdr3_length: 14
cdr3_aa: CSAKVRAGTDTQYF
cdr3_nt: TGCAGTGCTAAGGTGCGGGCCGGCACAGATACGCAGTATTTT

clone_size: many
j_call: TRBJ2-1
v_call: TRBV18
d_call: TRBD2
cdr3_length: 15
cdr3_aa: CASSPSGRAYNEQFF
cdr3_nt: TGTGCCAGCTCACCAAGCGGGAGGGCCTACAATGAGCAGTTCTTC

clone_size: many
j_call: TRBJ2-2
v_call: TRBV29-1
d_call: NA
cdr3_length: 13
cdr3_aa: CSVLTTNTGELFF
cdr3_nt: TGCAGCGTTCTAACAACGAACACCGGGGAGCTGTTTTTT